This is a list of T cell receptor beta chains from one sample in a study of neurological immune-mediated disorders. TCRdb used MiXCR to reprocess the 5' RACE reads, holding one entry per CDR3 protein. The data contain roughly 56,000 distinct CDR3 sequences, 10% to 12% of them singletons. The sample comprised PBMCs. These receptors originate from a man aged 55 to 69 in good health. Both conserved end residues are part of each CDR3. The order of the fields is J gene, D gene, V gene, clone size, CDR3 DNA, CDR3 protein. The D gene is left open where the match is weak. The listing skips clone size in some rows; elsewhere it reads once, few, many or a size class.

TRBJ1-2	NA	TRBV29-1	many	TGCAGCGCCCCACAGGACGCGGGGGGCTACACCTTC	CSAPQDAGGYTF
TRBJ2-3	NA	TRBV5-1	many	TGCGCCAGCAGCTTGGGTAGTAAGCGGGGCACAGATACGCAGTATTTT	CASSLGSKRGTDTQYF
TRBJ1-2	TRBD1	TRBV20-1	many	TGCAGTGCACAGGGGAGTCACTATGGCTACACCTTC	CSAQGSHYGYTF
TRBJ1-1	NA	TRBV4-1	many	TGCGCCAGCAGCCAAGATAACTCCTATTTGGACACTGAAGCTTTCTTT	CASSQDNSYLDTEAFF
TRBJ1-5	NA	TRBV27	NA	TGTGCCAGCAGTATTGCGAGGGGTCAGCCCCAGCATTTT	CASSIARGQPQHF
TRBJ1-1	NA	TRBV10-3	many	TGTGCCATCAGTGCGAAACAGCCTGAAGCTTTCTTT	CAISAKQPEAFF
TRBJ1-1	TRBD1	TRBV3-1	many	TGTGCCAGCAGCCTCCAGGACAGGGGGGGCAGTAAAGCTTTCTTT	CASSLQDRGGSKAFF
TRBJ1-2	NA	TRBV7-2	many	TGTGCCAGCAGGCCAGGTTATCCCAATGCGGGCTACACCTTC	CASRPGYPNAGYTF
TRBJ2-7	TRBD1	TRBV28	many	TGTGCCAGCAGTGTGACAGGGGTAGGGTCCTACGAGCAGTACTTC	CASSVTGVGSYEQYF
TRBJ2-1	TRBD2	TRBV7-2	many	TGTGCCAGCAGCCCGACTAGCGGGGTAGCTGAGCAGTTCTTC	CASSPTSGVAEQFF
TRBJ2-2	NA	TRBV6-1	NA	TGTGCCAGCAGTATCCGGTCCGGGGAGCTGTTTTTT	CASSIRSGELFF
TRBJ1-5	TRBD1	TRBV20-1	NA	TGCAGTGCTATAGGGGCACAGGGGGAGGTTCAGCCACAGCATTTT	CSAIGAQGEVQPQHF
TRBJ1-5	NA	TRBV7-2	many	TGTGCCAGCAGCTTTGACATTCTGAATCAGCCCCAGCATTTT	CASSFDILNQPQHF
TRBJ1-4	TRBD1	TRBV6-5	many	TGTGCCAGCAGGAGATTAACAGGGGGCGGATTTAGTGCAACTAATGAAAAACTGTTTTTT	CASRRLTGGGFSATNEKLFF
TRBJ1-6	NA	TRBV6-5	few	TGTGCCAGCAGTTACTCAGGCTCAGGGATGTCACCCCTCCACTTT	CASSYSGSGMSPLHF
TRBJ1-1	TRBD1	TRBV29-1	many	TGCATTTCCGACAGGGACGTGAATAGGAACACTGAAGCTTTCTTT	CISDRDVNRNTEAFF
TRBJ2-7	TRBD2	TRBV20-1	many	TGCAGTGCTAGTAAACTAGCGGGGGCTTTCGACGAGCAGTACTTC	CSASKLAGAFDEQYF
TRBJ2-2	NA	TRBV18	many	TGTGCCAGCTCACCACCCCTCCCGAACACCGGGGAGCTGTTTTTT	CASSPPLPNTGELFF
TRBJ1-1	NA	TRBV7-2	many	TGTGCCAGCAGCTTAGGTCGAGGGTTAGCTTTCTTT	CASSLGRGLAFF
TRBJ1-5	NA	TRBV7-2	many	TGTGCCAGCAGCTTAGTCACAGACAATCAGCCCCAGCATTTT	CASSLVTDNQPQHF
TRBJ1-1	NA	TRBV20-1	many	TGCAGTGCTAGAGGATTAATTGAAGCTTTCTTT	CSARGLIEAFF
TRBJ2-7	NA	TRBV6-5	many	TGTGCCACCCGCGGGTGGGTCTACGAGCAGTACTTC	CATRGWVYEQYF
TRBJ1-5	NA	TRBV7-2	medium-sized	TGTGCCAGCAGCTCCCCAGGGTATCAGCCCCAGCATTTT	CASSSPGYQPQHF
TRBJ2-7	NA	TRBV7-9	many	TGTGCCAGCAGCGAGAACCCCTACGAGCAGTACTTC	CASSENPYEQYF
TRBJ2-3	NA	TRBV18	many	TGTGCCAGCTCACCACAACACGGGAGTACTAGCACAGATACGCAGTATTTT	CASSPQHGSTSTDTQYF
TRBJ2-7	TRBD1	TRBV5-1	many	TGCGCCAGCAGCACACCGAAGCAGGGGGACGACGAGCAGTACTTC	CASSTPKQGDDEQYF
TRBJ2-1	TRBD2	TRBV5-1	many	TGCGCCAGCAGCTTGTTGCCTAGCGGGGGGCCGAGGAATGAGCAGTTCTTC	CASSLLPSGGPRNEQFF
TRBJ2-5	TRBD2	TRBV5-1	many	TGCGCCAGCAGCCCGGCGGGGGGGAGGCAAGAGACCCAGTACTTC	CASSPAGGRQETQYF
TRBJ2-2	NA	TRBV5-1	many	TGCGCCAGCAGCCAGCCGTCGGGCACCGGGGAGCTGTTTTTT	CASSQPSGTGELFF
TRBJ1-5	NA	TRBV5-5	few	TGTGCCAGCAGCTTGGGGTCAGGGAATCAGCCCCAGCATTTT	CASSLGSGNQPQHF
TRBJ2-2	TRBD2	TRBV9	many	TGTGCCAGCAGCGTAGGACTAGCGGGGGGGAACACCGGGGAGCTGTTTTTT	CASSVGLAGGNTGELFF
TRBJ2-1	NA	TRBV20-1	medium-sized	TGCAGTGCTATGTGGGGGACCCAGTTCTTC	CSAMWGTQFF
TRBJ1-2	NA	TRBV7-2	many	TGTGCCAGCAGCAAGACACTTAACTATGGCTACACCTTC	CASSKTLNYGYTF
TRBJ1-2	NA	TRBV12-3/TRBV12-4	many	TGTGCCAGCAGCTACCGAGGAGGAGCTTATGGCTACACCTTC	CASSYRGGAYGYTF
TRBJ2-2	NA	TRBV6-1	few	TGTGCCAGCAGTGGACGGGGGAGGAACACCGGGGAGCTGTTTTTT	CASSGRGRNTGELFF
TRBJ1-5	NA	TRBV2	NA	TGTGCCAGCAGTGTCCAGGGATGGAATCAGCCCCAGCATTTT	CASSVQGWNQPQHF
TRBJ2-1	TRBD1	TRBV7-2	many	TGTGCCAGCAGGGGACAGAGAGACTCCTACAATGAGCAGTTCTTC	CASRGQRDSYNEQFF
TRBJ2-1	NA	TRBV15	many	TGTGCCACCAGCCCCCGGAGCCGAAAAGTAAACAATGAGCAGTTCTTC	CATSPRSRKVNNEQFF
TRBJ1-3	TRBD1	TRBV5-1	many	TGCGCCAGCAGCTTCGACAGGGGAGGAGGAAACACCATATATTTT	CASSFDRGGGNTIYF
TRBJ1-2	NA	TRBV12-3/TRBV12-4	medium-sized	TGTGCCAGCAGTCCCGGTGTAGCGACAGCGAACTATGGCTACACCTTC	CASSPGVATANYGYTF
TRBJ2-1	NA	TRBV28	many	TGTGCCAGCAGTTTGCACGGGGCGGGGACCTCCTACAATGAGCAGTTCTTC	CASSLHGAGTSYNEQFF
TRBJ2-5	TRBD2	TRBV6-2/TRBV6-3	many	TGTGCCAGCAGCGATCTAGCGGGGTCAGAGACCCAGTACTTC	CASSDLAGSETQYF